One and the same sample provided the 29 T cell receptor beta chains below, sequenced in a study of blood T cell repertoires in COVID-19. Sequencing used immunoSEQ multiplex PCR; TCRdb keeps in-frame clones, though not all of them. The table includes over 150,000 clones, roughly 81% detected once. Sequenced sample: peripheral blood. Receptors originate from a woman in her sixties with COVID-19, enrolled during active disease.

The chain employs TRBV18 and TRBJ2-6; tentatively, D is TRBD1 (6 bases). The germline V and J ends were trimmed by 3 bases and 1 base, with 19 bases remaining between them. The germline CDR1 and CDR2 sequences are KGHSH and LQKENI. The CDR3 spans 19 residues. CDR3 in amino acids: CASSPRSAGAESGANVLTF. For the CDR3, the DNA is TGTGCCAGCTCACCGCGATCGGCAGGGGCGGAATCTGGGGCCAACGTCCTGACTTTC.

This clone was detected once. The chain couples TRBV9 to TRBJ1-1; D gene unclear. This CDR3 is 13 amino acids long. The ends were cut back, 3 bases at V and 4 bases at J, with 10 bases in the middle. Germline CDR1 and CDR2: SGDLS and YYNGEE. In DNA, the CDR3 is TGTGCCAGCAGCGCCCACATCAGCACTGAAGCTTTCTTT. Protein sequence: CASSAHISTEAFF.

The genes are TRBV7-3 and TRBJ2-1; 12 bases map to TRBD2. V was pared by 2 bases and J by 6 bases, with 5 bases of the junction left unmatched. This CDR3 region has 16 residues. Germline loops: CDR1 SGHTA, CDR2 FQGTGA. For the CDR3, the DNA is TGTGCCAGCAGCTTACTAGCGGGGGGGACCGGCAATGAGCAGTTCTTC. Its protein product is CASSLLAGGTGNEQFF.

V is TRBV7-6 and J is TRBJ1-1; TRBD1 matches at 8 bases. This CDR3 comprises 15 residues. The germline CDR1 and CDR2 sequences are SGHVS and FNYEAQ. V trimming: 7 bases; J trimming: 4 bases; junction bases outside the gene matches: 11. CDR3 sequence (DNA): TGTGCCAGCACCCTAGAGGACAGGGTGATCACTGAAGCTTTCTTT. This translates into CASTLEDRVITEAFF.

The V and J genes are TRBV11-2 and TRBJ1-1; no reliable D call. The germline V gene has CDR1 SGHAT and CDR2 FQNNGV. The CDR3 runs 12 residues. Between the trimmed V and J ends, which lost 5 bases and 10 bases, there was a span of 14 bases. The CDR3 DNA is TGTGCCAGCAGCCTCCGACTGCCCGGAGCTTTCTTT. Translation gives CASSLRLPGAFF.

This chain uses TRBV27 with TRBJ1-2; D is unclear. V gave up 6 bases and J gave up 6 bases, with 11 bases separating them. This CDR3 spans 12 amino acids. Germline V CDR1 and CDR2: MNHEY, SMNVEV (reference sequence). The CDR3 reads CASRRGMDGYTF. The DNA of the CDR3 is TGTGCCAGCAGACGGGGAATGGATGGCTACACCTTC.

V gene TRBV18 combines with J gene TRBJ1-2, with D maybe TRBD1 (5 bases). CDR3 size: 13 residues. V was trimmed by 2 bases and J by 6 bases, leaving 10 bases between them. The germline V gene encodes CDR1 KGHSH and CDR2 LQKENI. The CDR3 DNA sequence: TGTGCCAGCTCACCAGCGGGGGGAGATGGCTACACCTTC. Translating it yields CASSPAGGDGYTF.

The genes are TRBV19 and TRBJ1-2; possibly TRBD1 for D (6 bases). Germline V gene data show CDR1 as LNHDA and CDR2 as SQIVND (reference sequence). CDR3 length: 10 amino acids. V was clipped by 7 bases and J by 9 bases, with 9 bases between them. DNA of the CDR3: TGTGCCAGTATGGGGGCCCGCTACACCTTC. Encoded protein: CASMGARYTF. Filled out from reference TRBV19 and TRBJ1-2, the complete variable domain reads DGGITQSPKYLFRKEGQNVTLSCEQNLNHDAMYWYRQDPGQGLRLIYYSQIVNDFQKGDIAEGYSVSREKKESFPLTVTSAQKNPTAFYLCASMGARYTFGSGTRLTVV.

This clone was seen at least ten times. This rearrangement joins TRBV5-1 to TRBJ2-1, with D possibly matching TRBD1 (5 bases). The V gene's germline CDR1 is SGHRS and CDR2 YFSETQ. V dropped 4 bases and J dropped 0 bases, with 26 bases sitting between them. The CDR3 runs to 20 residues. CDR3 protein: CASSPRDPRQPESSYNEQFF. CDR3 in DNA: TGCGCCAGCAGCCCCCGAGATCCCCGACAGCCTGAAAGCTCCTACAATGAGCAGTTCTTC. Combining the CDR3 with reference TRBV5-1 and TRBJ2-1 gives the whole variable domain KAGVTQTPRYLIKTRGQQVTLSCSPISGHRSVSWYQQTPGQGLQFLFEYFSETQRNKGNFPGRFSGRQFSNSRSEMNVSTLELGDSALYLCASSPRDPRQPESSYNEQFFGPGTRLTVL.

J is TRBJ2-3 and V is TRBV10-3; weak D call: TRBD2 (6 bases). The CDR3 totals 14 residues. The ends were cut back, 6 bases at V and 6 bases at J, with 16 bases in the middle. Germline V lookup: CDR1 ENHRY, CDR2 SYGVKD. The CDR3 DNA is TGTGCCATCAGGAGCGGGTCTTCGACGGATACGCAGTATTTT. This codes for CAIRSGSSTDTQYF.

With regard to this clone: At the DNA level, this CDR3 is encoded by other sequences in the same sample as well. The chain is built from TRBV7-2 and TRBJ1-2, with D possibly being TRBD1 (5 bases). The CDR3 is 13 residues long. The germline CDR1 and CDR2 sequences are SGHTA and FQGNSA. Deletions cut 5 bases from V and 6 bases from J, with 13 bases between. CDR3 residues: CASSPGQGNGYTF. Here the CDR3 DNA reads TGTGCCAGCAGCCCTGGACAAGGGAATGGCTACACCTTC.

The chain employs TRBV11-2 and TRBJ1-1, with 7 bases matching TRBD1. This CDR3 is built from 15 residues. With V trimmed by 1 base and J by 1 base, 3 bases remained unmatched. Germline CDR1 and CDR2: SGHAT and FQNNGV. The CDR3 region is CASSLGRGENTEAFF. CDR3 bases: TGTGCCAGCAGCTTAGGCAGGGGGGAGAACACTGAAGCTTTCTTT.

The chain is built from TRBV15 and TRBJ1-5; unclear D gene. Germline CDR1 reads LNHNV; CDR2 reads YYDKDF (reference sequence). The CDR3 contains 14 residues. Trimming stripped 4 bases from V and 4 bases from J, with 11 bases between. The CDR3 DNA reads TGTGCCACCAGCACCGCCCCGGGAAATCAGCCCCAGCATTTT. This gives the protein CATSTAPGNQPQHF.

This clone was observed a handful of times. The V gene is TRBV14, the J gene TRBJ2-2, with 10 bases aligning to TRBD2. The CDR3 contains 14 residues. With 4 bases clipped from V and 10 bases from J, the junction kept 6 bases outside the gene matches. Germline-derived CDR1 and CDR2 are SGHDN and FVKESK. CDR3 sequence (DNA): TGTGCCAGCAGCCTAGCGGGAGGTCGGTCGGAGCTGTTTTTT. Amino acid sequence: CASSLAGGRSELFF.

This chain connects TRBV7-9 to TRBJ2-7, with 11 bases aligning to TRBD1. The CDR3 totals 14 residues. Per germline, CDR1 SEHNR and CDR2 FQNEAQ (reference sequence). V gave up 5 bases and J gave up 6 bases; unmatched junction bases: 6. The CDR3 DNA is TGTGCCAGCAGCCCCGGACAGGGGGCGGGCGAGCAGTACTTC. Amino acid sequence: CASSPGQGAGEQYF. Filled out from reference TRBV7-9 and TRBJ2-7, the complete variable domain reads DTGVSQNPRHKITKRGQNVTFRCDPISEHNRLYWYRQTLGQGPEFLTYFQNEAQLEKSRLLSDRFSAERPKGSFSTLEIQRTEQGDSAMYLCASSPGQGAGEQYFGPGTRLTVT.

The rearrangement uses TRBV4-2 and TRBJ1-1; D unclear. This CDR3 comprises 16 residues. The germline V gene encodes CDR1 LGHNA and CDR2 YNFKEQ. Trimming stripped 5 bases from V and 0 bases from J, with 16 bases between. The CDR3 reads CASSASHRPMNTEAFF. CDR3 in DNA: TGTGCCAGCAGCGCTTCCCACAGACCCATGAACACTGAAGCTTTCTTT.

The J gene is TRBJ2-3, the V gene TRBV11-2, with 7 bases that match TRBD2. With 0 bases clipped from V and 4 bases from J, the junction kept 4 bases outside the gene matches. CDR1 is SGHAT, CDR2 FQNNGV, per germline. The CDR3 is made up of 15 amino acids. The CDR3 coding sequence is TGTGCCAGCAGCTTAGATCGGGGAGGGGCAGATACGCAGTATTTT. Its protein is CASSLDRGGADTQYF.

The chain recombines TRBV7-9 with TRBJ1-1, with 9 bases that match TRBD1. The V and J ends lost 3 bases and 1 base, in that order; junction bases with no gene match: 3. Per germline, CDR1 SEHNR and CDR2 FQNEAQ (reference sequence). The CDR3 has 15 amino acids. CDR3 sequence: CASSFLTGGNTEAFF. In DNA form, the CDR3 reads TGTGCCAGCAGCTTTTTGACAGGGGGGAACACTGAAGCTTTCTTT. The complete variable domain, with remaining parts taken from reference TRBV7-9 and TRBJ1-1, reads DTGVSQNPRHKITKRGQNVTFRCDPISEHNRLYWYRQTLGQGPEFLTYFQNEAQLEKSRLLSDRFSAERPKGSFSTLEIQRTEQGDSAMYLCASSFLTGGNTEAFFGQGTRLTVV.

The J gene is TRBJ1-1, the V gene TRBV19, with 7 bases fitting TRBD1. The CDR3 has 13 residues. The V and J ends lost 5 bases and 4 bases, in that order; junction bases with no gene match: 4. Germline assignment: CDR1 LNHDA and CDR2 SQIVND (reference sequence). The DNA for the CDR3 is TGTGCCAGTAGTGACAGGGTGGGCACTGAAGCTTTCTTT. This gives the protein CASSDRVGTEAFF.

V usage is TRBV7-8 and J usage is TRBJ2-6, with D uncertain. V was trimmed by 0 bases and J by 4 bases, leaving 10 bases between them. The CDR3 is 16 amino acids. Germline loops: CDR1 SGHVS, CDR2 FQNEAQ. CDR3 DNA: TGTGCCAGCAGCTTAGCAGCTTCCCGGGGGGCCAACGTCCTGACTTTC. The encoded protein is CASSLAASRGANVLTF.

The genes are TRBV12-3 or TRBV12-4 and TRBJ1-4; D unresolved. V shed 3 bases and J shed 7 bases, with 9 bases lying between them. CDR3 length equals 13 residues. CDR3 bases: TGTGCCAGCAGTTTGGTCACCGGTGAAAAACTGTTTTTT. Residues: CASSLVTGEKLFF.

The V and J genes are TRBV11-2 and TRBJ2-7; the D is unclear. The V end was cut by 0 bases, the J end by 0 bases, with 6 bases between. Germline V gives CDR1 SGHAT, CDR2 FQNNGV. This CDR3 is built from 14 residues. Here the CDR3 reads CASSLDRNSYEQYV. In nucleotides, the CDR3 is TGTGCCAGCAGCTTAGACAGAAACTCCTACGAGCAGTACGTC.

The rearrangement links TRBV28 to TRBJ2-3, with D tentatively TRBD1 (6 bases). This CDR3 spans 14 amino acids. CDR1 is MDHEN and CDR2 is SYDVKM in the germline V gene. The V gene lost 3 bases and the J gene lost 6 bases, with 13 bases spanning the gap. The CDR3: CASSLEQGRDTQYF. The CDR3 DNA sequence: TGTGCCAGCAGTTTGGAACAGGGAAGGGATACGCAGTATTTT.

This rearrangement joins TRBV21-1 to TRBJ2-6; the table's D call, TRBD2, was not checked against the DNA. TRBV21-1 is annotated as a pseudogene. The CDR3 runs to 18 residues. The CDR3 spells CASSKTRGRKSGANVLTF. CDR3 nucleotide sequence: TGTGCCAGCAGCAAAACACGGGGGAGGAAGTCTGGGGCCAACGTCCTGACTTTC.

This rearrangement joins TRBV19 to TRBJ2-1; 10 bases agree with TRBD2. With V trimmed by 5 bases and J by 3 bases, 10 bases remained unmatched. This CDR3 is 17 amino acids long. Germline loops: CDR1 LNHDA, CDR2 SQIVND (reference sequence). The CDR3 region is CASSRGGSGGSYNEQFF. Here the CDR3 DNA reads TGTGCCAGTAGTCGGGGTGGTAGCGGGGGGAGCTACAATGAGCAGTTCTTC. Looking up the rest from reference TRBV19 and TRBJ2-1 gives the full variable domain: DGGITQSPKYLFRKEGQNVTLSCEQNLNHDAMYWYRQDPGQGLRLIYYSQIVNDFQKGDIAEGYSVSREKKESFPLTVTSAQKNPTAFYLCASSRGGSGGSYNEQFFGPGTRLTVL.

V usage is TRBV7-6 and J usage is TRBJ2-5, with 8 bases that match TRBD2. This CDR3 has 17 residues. Germline V gives CDR1 SGHVS, CDR2 FNYEAQ. The ends lost 0 bases at V and 2 bases at J; junction bases unmatched: 8. CDR3: CASSLAMALAVQETQYF. The CDR3 DNA follows: TGTGCCAGCAGCTTAGCGATGGCACTAGCGGTACAAGAGACCCAGTACTTC.

V usage is TRBV5-1 and J usage is TRBJ2-7, with 8 bases that match TRBD2. V lost 3 bases, J lost 6 bases, and 5 bases stayed unmatched. Germline CDR1 is SGHRS and CDR2 is YFSETQ. This CDR3 comprises 13 residues. Here the CDR3 reads CASSSPGGGEQYF. CDR3 nucleotides: TGCGCCAGCAGCTCCCCGGGGGGGGGCGAGCAGTACTTC.

CDR3 sequence: CASSSRTGDILRGYTF. The CDR3 coding sequence is TGTGCCAGCAGCTCTCGGACAGGCGATATTCTGCGCGGCTACACCTTC. V is TRBV11-2 and J is TRBJ1-2, with 7 positions matching TRBD1. CDR1 and CDR2 (germline): SGHAT, FQNNGV. CDR3 length: 16 amino acids. The trim removed 4 bases at V and 8 bases at J, leaving 16 bases unmatched.

The chain joins TRBV3-1 (or the pseudogene TRBV3-2) to TRBJ2-2, with D uncertain. The germline V and J ends were trimmed by 10 bases and 0 bases, with 15 bases remaining between them. The CDR3 covers 15 residues. Germline values: CDR1 LGHDT, CDR2 YNNKEL (reference sequence). The CDR3 DNA reads TGTGCCACCTCGTCCCAGATGACGAACACCGGGGAGCTGTTTTTT. Its translation is CATSSQMTNTGELFF.